This entry concerns a single TCR beta chain. This entry belongs to a study of cytomegalovirus exposure and HLA in healthy donors. Vbeta (60) and Jbeta (13) primers were used in the PCR. The assay was immunoSEQ multiplex PCR, and TCRdb's table has in-frame clones only and misses some. The sample carries fewer than 250,000 clones, about 81% recorded once. Trimming cost V 0 bases and J 2 bases, with 9 bases left between them. CDR3 length equals 15 residues. CDR1 is MNHEY and CDR2 is SVGAGI in the germline V gene. The chain joins TRBV6-5 to TRBJ2-3; no clear D gene. What was sequenced was PBMCs. The receptor comes from a young man in good health and CMV-seronegative. The DNA for the CDR3 is TGTGCCAGCAGTTACTCTCCCGCGTACACAGATACGCAGTATTTT. Translation gives CASSYSPAYTDTQYF.